The 32 T cell receptor beta chains below come from one sample, sequenced in a study of regulatory T cells in long-lasting Graves disease. Stated time point: newly diagnosed GD, antithyroid drugs for less than 3 months. PBMCs were the source of the RNA used for TCR sequencing. Construction of the TCR beta libraries employed iRepertoire HTBI primers in conjunction with Arm-PCR of CDR3 regions. TCRdb passed the multiplex PCR reads through MiXCR, listing each CDR3 protein once. The sample records about 460,000 distinct CDR3 sequences, roughly 15% being singletons. The same data also contributed to another study, on T cells in Graves' hyperthyroidism and ophthalmopathy.

Sample: peripheral blood mononuclear cells (PBMCs), taken at new diagnosis, from a patient treated with antithyroid drugs. Every receptor here comes from a woman aged 45-59 years with Graves disease.

This clonotype came up many times. The V call is TRBV28, the J call TRBJ2-5; D gene ambiguous. Germline V gene lookup returns CDR1 MDHEN and CDR2 SYDVKM. Between the trimmed V and J ends, which lost 2 bases and 5 bases, there was a span of 9 bases. There are 13 residues in the CDR3. The CDR3 protein is CASSLPLGETQYF. CDR3 nucleotides: TGTGCCAGCAGTTTACCCCTTGGGGAGACCCAGTACTTC.

This clonotype was seen repeatedly, ten times or more. This chain connects TRBV6-5 to TRBJ1-1; D gene ambiguous. This CDR3 region has 14 residues. V shed 0 bases and J shed 6 bases, with 11 bases lying between them. CDR1 MNHEY and CDR2 SVGAGI come from the germline V gene. The CDR3 nucleotides are TGTGCCAGCAGTTACTCGAAGCTTGTCGCTGAAGCTTTCTTT. Amino acids: CASSYSKLVAEAFF.

The chain recombines TRBV19 with TRBJ2-1, with 9 bases aligning to TRBD2. Germline CDR1 and CDR2: LNHDA and SQIVND (reference sequence). The CDR3 contains 17 residues. V dropped 6 bases and J dropped 9; count of bases not matched to a gene: 18. CDR3 nucleotide sequence: TGTGCCAGTAGCACTAACTTAGCGGGAGCTTGGGGTGGTGAGCAGTTCTTC. Its protein is CASSTNLAGAWGGEQFF.

This clonotype showed up just a few times. The chain has TRBV6-4 and TRBJ2-2; D may be TRBD2 (6 bases). CDR3 length: 14 amino acids. Germline V gene sequence: CDR1 MRHNA, CDR2 SNTAGT. The V end was cut by 6 bases, the J end by 7 bases, with 15 bases between. CDR3 sequence: CASRTEGGVGELFF. The CDR3 DNA follows: TGTGCCAGCAGGACGGAGGGAGGCGTCGGGGAGCTGTTTTTT.

This clonotype was counted ten times or more. This chain uses TRBV3-1 with TRBJ2-1; 8 bases agree with TRBD1. The length of the CDR3 is 15 residues. CDR1 is LGHDT, CDR2 YNNKEL, per germline (reference sequence). V dropped 4 bases and J dropped 7; count of bases not matched to a gene: 9. The CDR3 loop is CASSPYRGLGNEQFF. In DNA form, the CDR3 reads TGTGCCAGCAGCCCCTACAGGGGGTTGGGGAATGAGCAGTTCTTC.

The chain is built from TRBV5-6 and TRBJ1-4; TRBD1 is a possible D gene (5 bases). The CDR3 consists of 14 residues. Germline CDR1 SGHDT, CDR2 YYEEEE. V dropped 4 bases and J dropped 4 bases, with 11 bases sitting between them. DNA of the CDR3: TGTGCCAGCAGCCCGGGACGGTATAATGAAAAACTGTTTTTT. Protein product: CASSPGRYNEKLFF.

This clonotype was observed at least ten times. The rearrangement uses TRBV6-1 and TRBJ2-1; no definite D call. The CDR3 consists of 13 residues. V dropped 6 bases and J dropped 6 bases, with 12 bases sitting between them. Germline V gene data show CDR1 as MNHNS and CDR2 as SASEGT. The CDR3 spells CASRNRRRNEQFF. The CDR3 nucleotides read TGTGCCAGCAGAAATCGGCGCCGCAATGAGCAGTTCTTC.

This clonotype has ten or more counts. CDR3 sequence reads: CASSPWDSSNYGYTF. The CDR3 nucleotides read TGTGCCAGCAGCCCGTGGGATTCCTCTAACTATGGCTACACCTTC. The chain is built from TRBV3-1 and TRBJ1-2, with D hard to call. The germline CDR1 and CDR2 sequences are LGHDT and YNNKEL (reference sequence). V was pared by 4 bases and J by 0 bases, with 12 bases between. The CDR3 totals 15 residues.

This clonotype was found many times. J is TRBJ2-5 and V is TRBV3-1, with D possibly being TRBD1 (6 bases). The CDR3 is 15 amino acids. V dropped 4 bases and J dropped 5 bases, with 17 bases sitting between them. CDR1 is LGHDT and CDR2 is YNNKEL in the germline V gene (reference sequence). The CDR3 loop reads CASSRGDRNTETQYF. The CDR3 bases are TGTGCCAGCAGCCGAGGAGACAGGAACACGGAGACCCAGTACTTC.

The genes are TRBV19 and TRBJ2-3, with 14 bases fitting TRBD2. Germline assignment: CDR1 LNHDA and CDR2 SQIVND (reference sequence). The CDR3 has 18 amino acids. Germline trimming cut 8 bases from V and 0 bases from J; bases unmatched to any gene: 10. CDR3 bases: TGTGCCAGTCCCCAGGGGACTAGCGGGAGTACAAGCACAGATACGCAGTATTTT. Its translation: CASPQGTSGSTSTDTQYF.

This rearrangement joins TRBV10-2 to TRBJ2-1; D possibly corresponds to TRBD2 (6 bases). Trimming shortened V by 2 bases and J by 6 bases, and 8 bases separated the two germline ends. Germline V lookup: CDR1 WSHSY, CDR2 SAAADI. The CDR3 consists of 13 residues. The CDR3 protein is CASSEKRVNEQFF. The CDR3 DNA follows: TGCGCCAGCAGTGAGAAGCGGGTCAATGAGCAGTTCTTC.

This clonotype was seen many times. This chain links TRBV5-8 with TRBJ2-1; 7 nucleotides line up with TRBD1. The ends lost 1 base at V and 2 bases at J; junction bases unmatched: 3. CDR3 length: 15 residues. The germline CDR1 and CDR2 sequences are SGHTS and YDEGEE. The CDR3 DNA is TGTGCCAGCAGCTTGATGGGACAGACCTACAATGAGCAGTTCTTC. This translates into CASSLMGQTYNEQFF. Complete variable domain (other parts from reference TRBV5-8 and TRBJ2-1): EAGVTQSPTHLIKTRGQQATLRCSPISGHTSVYWYQQALGLGLQFLLWYDEGEERNRGNFPPRFSGRQFPNYSSELNVNALELEDSALYLCASSLMGQTYNEQFFGPGTRLTVL.

Only a few counts were recorded for this clonotype. The chain has TRBV7-9 and TRBJ1-2; D is uncertain. The germline CDR1 and CDR2 sequences are SEHNR and FQNEAQ (reference sequence). The V end lost 3 bases, the J end lost 2 bases, and 7 bases lay between the germline ends. CDR3 length equals 13 residues. CDR3 protein: CASSFVGNYGYTF. CDR3 DNA: TGTGCCAGCAGCTTTGTGGGCAACTATGGCTACACCTTC.

At least ten counts were recorded for this clonotype. The chain joins TRBV6-2 or TRBV6-3 to TRBJ2-5; TRBD2 matches 16 bases. Germline CDR1 and CDR2: MNHEY and SVGEGT. Germline trimming cut 4 bases from V and 5 bases from J; bases unmatched to any gene: 4. The CDR3 is 16 residues long. The CDR3 protein is CASSFPGLAGGETQYF. The CDR3, as DNA: TGTGCCAGCAGTTTCCCGGGACTAGCGGGAGGGGAGACCCAGTACTTC.

Only a few counts were recorded for this clonotype. CDR3 residues: CASGRQGGPTDTQYF. The CDR3 DNA reads TGTGCCAGCGGTAGACAGGGGGGGCCCACAGATACGCAGTATTTT. The gene calls are TRBV6-1 and TRBJ2-3; 9 bases align to TRBD1. The CDR3 covers 15 residues. Germline V gene sequence: CDR1 MNHNS, CDR2 SASEGT. After removal of 8 bases from V and 2 bases from J, the junction contained 8 bases not matched to a gene.

The chain links TRBV19 to TRBJ2-1; unclear D gene. Trimming shortened V by 6 bases and J by 9 bases, and 21 bases separated the two germline ends. Germline values: CDR1 LNHDA, CDR2 SQIVND (reference sequence). The CDR3 runs 15 residues. CDR3 nucleotides: TGTGCCAGTAGCGGTCGGGTAGGGTCTACTGTTGAGCAGTTCTTC. This translates into CASSGRVGSTVEQFF.

About this clonotype: A much larger clone lies a single base off, so this may be a read error. The chain joins TRBV7-9 to TRBJ2-7; a weak D match, TRBD1 (6 bases). This CDR3 contains 13 residues. Trimming removed 7 bases from V and 6 bases from J, with 16 bases in between. Germline V gene sequence: CDR1 SEHNR, CDR2 FQNEAQ (reference sequence). This CDR3 is CASNYRVRGEQYF. CDR3 bases: TGTGCCAGCAACTACAGGGTACGAGGCGAGCAGTACTTC.

In the case of this clonotype: A much more abundant neighbour one base away suggests this may be a read error. The CDR3 does not close with the conserved phenylalanine or tryptophan, likely indicating a read error. The chain joins TRBV7-8 to TRBJ1-1; 7 nucleotides align to TRBD1. CDR3 size: 15 residues. In germline, CDR1 is SGHVS, CDR2 FQNEAQ. The V gene end was trimmed by 4 bases and the J gene end by 1 base; junction bases not matched to a gene: 6. The CDR3 DNA is TGTGCCAGCAGCTCCAGCAGGGGGACGAACACTGAAGCTTTCGTT. Protein: CASSSSRGTNTEAFV.

Many counts were recorded for this clonotype. This chain joins TRBV5-1 and TRBJ2-7, with D maybe TRBD2 (5 bases). Germline loops: CDR1 SGHRS, CDR2 YFSETQ. The CDR3 runs to 16 residues. V dropped 0 bases and J dropped 0 bases, with 13 bases sitting between them. The CDR3 nucleotides are TGCGCCAGCAGCTTGGGTGGCGGACTCAGCTCCTACGAGCAGTACTTC. It is translated as CASSLGGGLSSYEQYF.

This clonotype was observed at least ten times. The chain has TRBV7-9 and TRBJ2-2; TRBD1 matches 8 bases. The CDR3 has 17 amino acids. The V segment lost 3 bases and the J segment 0 bases; nucleotides outside the gene matches: 6. Germline V lookup: CDR1 SEHNR, CDR2 FQNEAQ (reference sequence). The CDR3 protein is CASSFPWDRPNTGELFF. The CDR3 DNA reads as TGTGCCAGCAGCTTCCCGTGGGACAGGCCGAACACCGGGGAGCTGTTTTTT. Full variable domain (missing parts from reference TRBV7-9 and TRBJ2-2): DTGVSQNPRHKITKRGQNVTFRCDPISEHNRLYWYRQTLGQGPEFLTYFQNEAQLEKSRLLSDRFSAERPKGSFSTLEIQRTEQGDSAMYLCASSFPWDRPNTGELFFGEGSRLTVL.

This clonotype was seen a few times. The V call is TRBV3-1, the J call TRBJ2-7, with 8 bases that match TRBD2. The J segment lost 5 bases and the V segment lost 0 bases, leaving 9 bases of the junction unmatched. The CDR3 has 16 residues. From germline, CDR1 is LGHDT and CDR2 YNNKEL (reference sequence). In nucleotides, the CDR3 is TGTGCCAGCAGCCAAGATCAAGCACTAGCGGAGGACGAGCAGTACTTC. It translates to CASSQDQALAEDEQYF.

This clonotype was seen repeatedly, ten times or more. The chain is built from TRBV5-5 and TRBJ1-5; D call uncertain. The CDR3 loop spans 16 amino acids. CDR1 and CDR2 from the germline V gene are SGHKS and YYEKEE (reference sequence). Trimming removed 1 base from V and 3 bases from J, with 14 bases in between. Here the CDR3 DNA reads TGTGCCAGCAGCTTGAGGCGCGACGGGTCCAATCAGCCCCAGCATTTT. It is translated as CASSLRRDGSNQPQHF.

The V gene is TRBV2, the J gene TRBJ1-4; D is perhaps TRBD1 (6 bases). Trimming cost V 10 bases and J 6 bases, with 15 bases left between them. The length of the CDR3 is 13 residues. CDR1 and CDR2 (germline): SNHLY, FYNNEI. The CDR3 sequence is CATSGVLDEKLFF. CDR3 in DNA: TGTGCCACCTCAGGGGTTTTGGATGAAAAACTGTTTTTT.

The chain is built from TRBV28 and TRBJ2-5; TRBD2 agrees at 7 bases. Germline V gene sequence: CDR1 MDHEN, CDR2 SYDVKM. After removal of 6 bases from V and 2 bases from J, the junction contained 12 bases not matched to a gene. CDR3 length: 16 residues. Written as DNA, the CDR3 is TGTGCCAGCAGCGTAGCGGGCGTTGGGAAACAAGAGACCCAGTACTTC. Residues: CASSVAGVGKQETQYF.

This clonotype was detected many times. The rearrangement uses TRBV12-3 or TRBV12-4 and TRBJ2-5; TRBD1 might be the D (5 bases). CDR3 length equals 14 residues. Trimming removed 5 bases from V and 1 base from J, with 11 bases in between. The CDR3 DNA sequence: TGTGCCAGCAGTCCCCTGGACATCCAAGAGACCCAGTACTTC. Translating it yields CASSPLDIQETQYF.

This clonotype was picked up a small number of times. The rearrangement links TRBV27 to TRBJ2-1; the D gene could be TRBD1 or TRBD2 (5 bases each). The V end lost 0 bases, the J end lost 5 bases, and 14 bases lay between the germline ends. Germline V gene lookup returns CDR1 MNHEY and CDR2 SMNVEV (reference sequence). There are 16 residues in the CDR3. CDR3: CASSLSGAAHNNEQFF. Written as DNA, the CDR3 is TGTGCCAGCAGTTTATCCGGGGCCGCGCATAACAATGAGCAGTTCTTC.

This clonotype was seen many times. The CDR3 reads CASSQVGDSRRGAFF. Written as DNA, the CDR3 is TGTGCCAGCAGCCAAGTTGGGGACTCCCGTCGGGGGGCTTTCTTT. The chain employs TRBV3-1 and TRBJ1-1, with D possibly TRBD1 on 5 matching bases. The V and J ends lost 1 base and 11 bases respectively, with 20 bases between them. CDR1 and CDR2 from the germline V gene are LGHDT and YNNKEL (reference sequence). This CDR3 region has 15 residues.

The V and J genes are TRBV20-1 and TRBJ2-7, with D possibly TRBD1 on 6 matching bases. Germline values: CDR1 DFQATT, CDR2 SNEGSKA (reference sequence). This CDR3 region has 13 residues. V was pared by 3 bases and J by 1 base, with 10 bases between. The CDR3 region is CSARVDSSYEQYF. The CDR3 nucleotides read TGCAGTGCTAGGGTGGACAGTTCCTACGAGCAGTACTTC.

The genes are TRBV19 and TRBJ2-5; 12 positions match TRBD1. CDR1 and CDR2 (germline): LNHDA, SQIVND (reference sequence). Unmatched junction bases numbered 7, after V lost 3 bases and J lost 5 bases. This CDR3 is built from 16 residues. The CDR3 spells CASSIDRDRGRETQYF. In DNA, the CDR3 is TGTGCCAGTAGTATCGACCGGGACAGGGGGCGGGAGACCCAGTACTTC.

This clonotype was observed a few times. The V gene is TRBV29-1, the J gene TRBJ2-1, with TRBD1 identical over 11 bases. Germline trimming cut 3 bases from V and 5 bases from J; bases unmatched to any gene: 0. Germline V gives CDR1 SQVTM, CDR2 ANQGSEA. This CDR3 is 13 amino acids long. CDR3 in DNA: TGCAGCGTTGAGGGACAGGGGGACAATGAGCAGTTCTTC. Amino acid sequence: CSVEGQGDNEQFF.

This clonotype was counted ten times or more. The chain has TRBV24-1 and TRBJ2-7; D not certain. The CDR3 length is 15 residues. Germline values: CDR1 KGHDR, CDR2 SFDVKD. V was cut by 3 bases and J by 2 bases, with 13 bases left in between. CDR3 residues: CATSDAQDATYEQYF. CDR3 bases: TGTGCCACCAGTGATGCCCAGGACGCCACCTACGAGCAGTACTTC.

As for this clonotype: A much larger clone lies a single base off, so this may be a read error. V and J are TRBV5-5 and TRBJ2-7, with 7 bases identical to TRBD1. The CDR3 contains 14 residues. The germline CDR1 and CDR2 sequences are SGHKS and YYEKEE (reference sequence). The V segment lost 0 bases and the J segment 5 bases; nucleotides outside the gene matches: 5. The CDR3 nucleotides are TGTGCCAGCAGCTTGGGGATAGGGGGCCACGAGCAGTACTTC. This gives the protein CASSLGIGGHEQYF.